This T cell receptor beta chain stems from a study of blood T cell repertoires in COVID-19. Study overall: Both acute and convalescent COVID-19 samples were obtained from the United States, Italy and Spain. The cDNA or gDNA used as material had been derived from T cells, B-cell-depleted T cells, or PBMCs.

Assay: immunoSEQ multiplex PCR; the TCRdb copy retains only in-frame clones and omits some. The sample holds 95,000 to 110,000 clones, roughly 90% seen once. Germline V gene data show CDR1 as SQVTM and CDR2 as ANQGSEA. The CDR3 has 12 residues. Between the trimmed V and J ends, which lost 1 base and 4 bases, there was a span of 7 bases. Sequences were obtained from peripheral blood. The origin of this receptor is a man aged 35-49 years with active or convalescent COVID-19. V gene TRBV29-1 combines with J gene TRBJ1-1; no reliable D call. The CDR3 here is CSVEVVGTEAFF. CDR3 bases: TGCAGCGTTGAAGTAGTTGGCACTGAAGCTTTCTTT.